This T cell receptor (beta chain) was sequenced for a study of shared clonotypes between healthy human individuals. Clones were read by immunoSEQ multiplex PCR, and TCRdb kept only the in-frame ones, dropping some. Among around 560,000 clones listed, 85% to 95% were seen once. Cells designated naive CD8 were CD45RO-negative and were positively selected for CCR7, with terminally differentiated effector memory CD45RA+ cells excluded. Turning to this clone: Its antigen remains unidentified.

After removal of 6 bases from V and 1 base from J, the junction contained 6 bases not matched to a gene. The germline gives CDR1 SEHNR, CDR2 FQNEAQ (reference sequence). This CDR3 is 15 amino acids long. Study conclusions and caveats: All-four-donor shared clonotypes had higher generation probabilities than non-shared clonotypes did.

The sequencing input was naive CD8+ T cells sorted from blood. This chain links TRBV7-9 with TRBJ2-7; 10 nucleotides agree with TRBD2. This clonotype originated in a woman aged 30 to 39 in good health. For the CDR3, the DNA is TGTGCCAGCAGACCCGGGACTAGCGCATCCTACGAGCAGTACTTC. Translated, it gives CASRPGTSASYEQYF.